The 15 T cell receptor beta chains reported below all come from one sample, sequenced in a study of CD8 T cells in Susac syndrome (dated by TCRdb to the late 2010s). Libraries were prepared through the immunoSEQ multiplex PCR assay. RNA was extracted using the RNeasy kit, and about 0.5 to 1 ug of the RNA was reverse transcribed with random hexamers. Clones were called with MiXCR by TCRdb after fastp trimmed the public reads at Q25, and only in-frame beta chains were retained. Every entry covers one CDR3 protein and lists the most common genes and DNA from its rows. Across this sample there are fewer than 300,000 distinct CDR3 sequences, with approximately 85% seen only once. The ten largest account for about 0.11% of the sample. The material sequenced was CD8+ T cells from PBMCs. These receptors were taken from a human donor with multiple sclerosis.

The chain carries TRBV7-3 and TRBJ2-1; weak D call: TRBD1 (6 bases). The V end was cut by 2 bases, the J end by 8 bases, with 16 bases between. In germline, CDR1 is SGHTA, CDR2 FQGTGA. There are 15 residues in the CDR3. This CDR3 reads CASSLSGRAGDEQFF. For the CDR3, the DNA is TGTGCCAGCAGCTTATCGGGCAGGGCAGGGGATGAGCAGTTCTTC.

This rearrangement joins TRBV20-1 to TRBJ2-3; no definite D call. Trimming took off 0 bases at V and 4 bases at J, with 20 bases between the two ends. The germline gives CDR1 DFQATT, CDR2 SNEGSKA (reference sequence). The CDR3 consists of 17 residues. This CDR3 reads CSARDHLASDIPDTQYF. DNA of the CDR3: TGCAGTGCTAGAGATCATCTGGCTTCCGACATCCCAGATACGCAGTATTTT.

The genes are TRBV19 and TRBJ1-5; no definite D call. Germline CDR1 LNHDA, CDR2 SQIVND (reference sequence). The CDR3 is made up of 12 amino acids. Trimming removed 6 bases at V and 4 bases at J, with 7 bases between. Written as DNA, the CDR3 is TGTGCCAGTAGGCCCAGGAATCAGCCCCAGCATTTT. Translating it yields CASRPRNQPQHF.

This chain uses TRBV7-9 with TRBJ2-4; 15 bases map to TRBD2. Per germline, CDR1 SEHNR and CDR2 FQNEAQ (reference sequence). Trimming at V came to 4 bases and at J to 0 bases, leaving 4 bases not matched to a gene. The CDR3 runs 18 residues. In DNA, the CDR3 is TGTGCCAGCAGCTCGCCGGGACTAGCGGGAGGAGCCAAAAACATTCAGTACTTC. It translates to CASSSPGLAGGAKNIQYF.

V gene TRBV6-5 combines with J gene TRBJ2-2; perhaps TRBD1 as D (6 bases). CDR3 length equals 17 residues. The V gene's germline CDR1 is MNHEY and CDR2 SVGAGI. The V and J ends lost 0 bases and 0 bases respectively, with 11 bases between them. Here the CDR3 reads CASSYSPTGPNTGELFF. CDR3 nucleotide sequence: TGTGCCAGCAGTTACTCCCCGACAGGCCCGAACACCGGGGAGCTGTTTTTT.

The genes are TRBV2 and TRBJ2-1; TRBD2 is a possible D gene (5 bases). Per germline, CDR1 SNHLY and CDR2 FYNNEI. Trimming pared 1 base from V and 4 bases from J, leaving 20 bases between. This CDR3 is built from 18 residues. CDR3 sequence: CASSEESSRRAMYNEQFF. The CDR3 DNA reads TGTGCCAGCAGTGAAGAGTCGTCGAGGCGGGCAATGTACAATGAGCAGTTCTTC.

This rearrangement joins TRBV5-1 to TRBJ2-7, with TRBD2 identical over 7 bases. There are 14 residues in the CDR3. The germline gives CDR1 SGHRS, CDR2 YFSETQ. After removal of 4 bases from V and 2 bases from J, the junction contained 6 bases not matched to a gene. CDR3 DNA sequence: TGCGCCAGCAGCGCTAGCGGCCCAACCTACGAGCAGTACTTC. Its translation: CASSASGPTYEQYF.

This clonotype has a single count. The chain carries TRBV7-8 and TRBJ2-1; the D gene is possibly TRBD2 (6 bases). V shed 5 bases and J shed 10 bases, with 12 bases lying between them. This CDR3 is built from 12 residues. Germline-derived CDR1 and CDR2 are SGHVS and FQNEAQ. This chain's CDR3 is CASSGLRAEQFF. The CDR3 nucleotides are TGTGCCAGCAGCGGACTAAGGGCCGAGCAGTTCTTC.

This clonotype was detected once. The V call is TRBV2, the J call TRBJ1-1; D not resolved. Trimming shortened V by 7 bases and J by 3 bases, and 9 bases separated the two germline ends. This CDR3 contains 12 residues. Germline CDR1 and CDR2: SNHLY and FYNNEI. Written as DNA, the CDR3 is TGTGCCAGCACCCCTAACTACACTGAAGCTTTCTTT. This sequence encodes CASTPNYTEAFF.

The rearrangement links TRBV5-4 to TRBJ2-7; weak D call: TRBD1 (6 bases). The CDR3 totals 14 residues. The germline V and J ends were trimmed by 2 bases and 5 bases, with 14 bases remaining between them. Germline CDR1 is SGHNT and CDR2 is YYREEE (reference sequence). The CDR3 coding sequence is TGTGCCAGCAGCTTTAAGGGAGCAGGGGACGAGCAGTACTTC. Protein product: CASSFKGAGDEQYF.

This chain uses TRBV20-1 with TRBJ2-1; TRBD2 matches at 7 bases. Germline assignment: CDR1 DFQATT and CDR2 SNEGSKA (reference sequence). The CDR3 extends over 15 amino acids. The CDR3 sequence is CSKKPRLAPYNEQFF. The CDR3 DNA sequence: TGCAGCAAAAAACCTCGACTAGCCCCATACAATGAGCAGTTCTTC.

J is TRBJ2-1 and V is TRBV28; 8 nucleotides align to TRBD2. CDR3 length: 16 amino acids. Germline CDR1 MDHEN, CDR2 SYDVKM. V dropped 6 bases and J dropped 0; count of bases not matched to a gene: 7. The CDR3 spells CASSFSSGFSYNEQFF. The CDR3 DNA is TGTGCCAGCAGCTTCTCTAGCGGGTTCTCCTACAATGAGCAGTTCTTC.

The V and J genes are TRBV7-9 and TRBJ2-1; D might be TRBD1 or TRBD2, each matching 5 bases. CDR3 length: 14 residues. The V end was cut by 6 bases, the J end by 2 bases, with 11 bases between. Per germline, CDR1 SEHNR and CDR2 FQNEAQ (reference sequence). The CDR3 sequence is CASSRDPAYNEQFF. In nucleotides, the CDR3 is TGTGCCAGCAGTCGGGACCCCGCCTACAATGAGCAGTTCTTC.

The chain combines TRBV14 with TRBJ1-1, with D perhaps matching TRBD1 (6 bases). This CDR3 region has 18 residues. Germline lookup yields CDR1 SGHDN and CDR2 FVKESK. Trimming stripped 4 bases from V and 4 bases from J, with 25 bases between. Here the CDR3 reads CASSPSRPLVTGITEAFF. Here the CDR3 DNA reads TGTGCCAGCAGCCCTAGTCGCCCCCTAGTCACAGGGATCACTGAAGCTTTCTTT. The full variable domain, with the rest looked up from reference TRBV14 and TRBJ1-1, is EAGVTQFPSHSVIEKGQTVTLRCDPISGHDNLYWYRRVMGKEIKFLLHFVKESKQDESGMPNNRFLAERTGGTYSTLKVQPAELEDSGVYFCASSPSRPLVTGITEAFFGQGTRLTVV.

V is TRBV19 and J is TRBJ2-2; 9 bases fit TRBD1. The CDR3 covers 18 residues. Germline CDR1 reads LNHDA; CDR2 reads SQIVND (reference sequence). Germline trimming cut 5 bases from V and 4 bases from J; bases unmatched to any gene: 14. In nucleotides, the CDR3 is TGTGCCAGTAGTGTCGCCGGGACAGGGCGAATAGGCACCGGGGAGCTGTTTTTT. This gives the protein CASSVAGTGRIGTGELFF.